This T cell receptor (beta chain) originates from a study of blood T cell repertoires in COVID-19. Assay used: immunoSEQ multiplex PCR; TCRdb lists only in-frame clones, some missing. The sample lists 200,000 to 250,000 clones; 85% were seen once. Germline assignment: CDR1 SGHTA and CDR2 FQGNSA. J lost 3 bases, V lost 4 bases, and 5 bases had no gene match. This CDR3 region has 14 residues. Input material: PBMCs or T cells enriched from blood (not recorded which). The chain couples TRBV7-2 to TRBJ2-7; 8 bases line up with TRBD1. The source is a man aged 40-49 years who had recovered from COVID-19. The CDR3 nucleotides are TGTGCCAGCAGCTCGACAGGGGTCGGCTACGAGCAGTACTTC. Its translation is CASSSTGVGYEQYF.